The entry that follows covers one T cell receptor beta chain sequence. Its recognized antigen is unknown. Base quality data are lacking; no much larger clone is found one base away. The data are from a study of blood T cell repertoires in COVID-19 (dated by TCRdb to 2019 to 2021). Describing the broader study: Samples from collaborators originated in the United States, Italy and Spain and spanned both the acute and convalescent phases of COVID-19. The material from the prospective study consisted of cDNA or gDNA derived from T cells, B-cell-depleted T cells, or PBMCs. The dataset comprised deeply sampled blood TCRbeta repertoires from subjects exposed to, actively infected with, or recovered from COVID-19. The repertoires were released in a freely available public database intended as a resource for research on the immune response to SARS-CoV-2. Samples were obtained from the ongoing ImmuneRACE study (first 160 participants) and from roughly 1,300 subjects provided by 6 global collaborators. A de-identified subject ID, COVID-19 status, age in years and sex were almost always included in the sample metadata. HLA class I and class II types, where available, came from metadata supplied by the sample provider rather than from assay-based typing.

The immunoSEQ Assay, a bias-controlled multiplex PCR, was used to amplify TCRbeta CDR3 regions from genomic DNA. For the original study's pipeline: The number of nucleated cells in each sample was estimated from the amplification of reference gene primers within the assay. To quantify the absolute abundance of each unique TCRbeta CDR3 rearrangement, sequence reads were collapsed and filtered. For each sample, productive Simpson clonality was calculated as the square root of Simpson's diversity index over productive rearrangements. Drawn from immuneACCESS, this table holds only the in-frame rearrangements with V and J called that TCRdb kept. Clones are partly lost; checked studies trace under half to an unresolved V gene and leave the rest unexplained. The DNA gave D and trimming, while V, J and clone size come from that table. For this sample the table gives tens of thousands of clones, of which about 83% were detected only once. The ten largest clones take up around 25% of the sample.

The collaborating institutions used their own protocols to collect whole blood in K2EDTA tubes. For TCRbeta analysis, collaborators shipped samples in one of three forms: frozen whole blood, isolated PBMCs, or DNA extracted from either of those sample types. The investigation overall reported the following: The amount of clinical and demographic metadata varied by source and participant and was provided uncurated.

The material sequenced was peripheral blood. This receptor was obtained from a human donor in a cohort sampled during active COVID-19.

The encoded CDR3 is CASSTGQGDYGYTF. The DNA sequence follows: TGTGCCAGCAGCACCGGACAGGGGGACTATGGCTACACCTTC. The rearranged segments are TRBV7-2 and TRBJ1-2, with 10 junctional bases fitting TRBD1. CDR1 and CDR2 (SGHTA, FQGNSA) derive from the germline V gene. The V end gives up 5 bases and the J end 3 bases, leaving 3 bases in the junction not matched to a gene. The CDR3 runs 14 residues from the cysteine to the phenylalanine. Only the CDR3 DNA is retained, 42 bases long and in frame from the first base.